The present entry profiles one TCR beta chain with its context. The antigen is unknown. Additional DNA sequences in this sample encode the identical CDR3. This specimen belongs to a study of shared clonotypes between healthy human individuals. Study-level points and caveats: Researchers sampled only blood; tissue repertoires likely differ. It was the few donors that limited the genetic and exposure-history diversity represented. Estimated richness values were generally larger in naive subsets than in memory subsets.

Across several immunoSEQ plates, the genomic DNA of each subset was split evenly. The method was immunoSEQ multiplex PCR; TCRdb's version includes in-frame clones alone and lacks a portion of them. The sample holds 2,500,000 or so clones, about 90% seen once. The source is a man between 18 and 35 years old in good health. Some clones in this sample may be carry-over from other donors' samples. What was sequenced was naive CD4+ T cells from PBMCs. Stated subset: CD45RA+ positively selected.

CDR3: CASSRTGASYEQYF. In DNA, the CDR3 is TGCGCCAGCTCCCGGACAGGGGCTTCCTACGAGCAGTACTTC. The chain employs TRBV5-1 and TRBJ2-7; 9 positions match TRBD1. This CDR3 is built from 14 residues. Germline CDR1 reads SGHRS; CDR2 reads YFSETQ. The V segment lost 7 bases and the J segment 1 base; nucleotides outside the gene matches: 6.